The 26 T cell receptor beta chains presented below share a single source sample, sequenced in a study of T cell repertoires in cytomegalovirus infection. A single record per CDR3 protein comes from TCRdb applying MiXCR to the reads. This table holds about 100,000 distinct CDR3 sequences, 20% to 30% found once. Material: CD8+ T cells from PBMCs. All receptors come from a human donor in good health (CMV status not recorded). Some clones in this sample may be carry-over from other donors' samples.

This clonotype was counted once. J is TRBJ1-4 and V is TRBV7-2; D unresolved. The CDR3 is 14 amino acids. With 3 bases removed from V and 5 bases from J, the gap between germline ends came to 10 bases. In germline, CDR1 is SGHTA, CDR2 FQGNSA. The DNA of the CDR3 is TGTGCCAGCAGCTTGGCAGATTTCAATGAAAAACTGTTTTTT. Its translation: CASSLADFNEKLFF.

V is TRBV28 and J is TRBJ2-7, with D tentatively TRBD2 (7 bases). The V gene lost 3 bases and the J gene lost 0 bases, with 9 bases spanning the gap. The CDR3 has 14 residues. CDR1 and CDR2 from the germline V gene are MDHEN and SYDVKM. DNA for the CDR3: TGTGCCAGCAGTTTTAGGGGGGGCTCCTACGAGCAGTACTTC. Its protein product is CASSFRGGSYEQYF. The full variable domain, its missing parts supplied by reference TRBV28 and TRBJ2-7, is DVKVTQSSRYLVKRTGEKVFLECVQDMDHENMFWYRQDPGLGLRLIYFSYDVKMKEKGDIPEGYSVSREKKERFSLILESASTNQTSMYLCASSFRGGSYEQYFGPGTRLTVT.

The sample holds a few counts of this clonotype. The chain employs TRBV4-3 and TRBJ2-3, with unresolved D. The V end lost 4 bases, the J end lost 0 bases, and 14 bases lay between the germline ends. The germline V gene encodes CDR1 LGHNA and CDR2 YSLEER. The CDR3 totals 16 residues. DNA of the CDR3: TGCGCCAGCAGCCCAAACCCGGGTCCGAGCACAGATACGCAGTATTTT. Its translation: CASSPNPGPSTDTQYF.

The rearrangement links TRBV7-9 to TRBJ2-1; 7 nucleotides agree with TRBD2. Germline V lookup: CDR1 SEHNR, CDR2 FQNEAQ (reference sequence). The CDR3 contains 20 residues. Trimming removed 4 bases from V and 0 bases from J; junction bases left unmatched: 18. CDR3 DNA: TGTGCCAGCAGCTCCCGTACCTCCCCCCTTAGCGGGTCCTCCTACAATGAGCAGTTCTTC. This encodes CASSSRTSPLSGSSYNEQFF.

V gene TRBV3-1 combines with J gene TRBJ2-3, with D maybe TRBD1 (5 bases). The CDR3 is 16 amino acids. The V end was cut by 0 bases, the J end by 8 bases, with 18 bases between. Germline CDR1 and CDR2: LGHDT and YNNKEL (reference sequence). CDR3 protein: CASSQEFRLGRGTQYF. CDR3 sequence (DNA): TGTGCCAGCAGCCAAGAATTTCGGCTAGGAAGGGGTACGCAGTATTTT.

This clonotype appeared a few times. The genes are TRBV2 and TRBJ2-3, with 7 bases matching TRBD1. This CDR3 spans 18 amino acids. Germline V CDR1 and CDR2: SNHLY, FYNNEI. J lost 6 bases, V lost 2 bases, and 17 bases had no gene match. The CDR3 DNA is TGTGCCAGCAGTGAAATGGGGACAGCTGATGACTGGACGGATACGCAGTATTTT. Its protein is CASSEMGTADDWTDTQYF.

This clonotype was seen more than once but under ten times. This chain uses TRBV12-3 or TRBV12-4 with TRBJ2-1, with a weak D call TRBD2 (5 bases). Deletions cut 4 bases from V and 4 bases from J, with 11 bases between. The CDR3 totals 14 residues. CDR3 region: CASSSPGLYNEQFF. In nucleotides, the CDR3 is TGTGCCAGCAGTTCTCCGGGATTATACAATGAGCAGTTCTTC.

This clonotype was seen at least ten times. Written as DNA, the CDR3 is TGTGCCAGCAGCTTAGGGACTAGCAGCAGCTCTGGGGCCAACGTCCTGACTTTC. It encodes CASSLGTSSSSGANVLTF. J is TRBJ2-6 and V is TRBV7-2; 8 bases are shared with TRBD2. J lost 0 bases, V lost 1 base, and 5 bases had no gene match. The CDR3 covers 18 residues. The germline gives CDR1 SGHTA, CDR2 FQGNSA.

The chain joins TRBV29-1 to TRBJ2-3, with D hard to call. V lost 0 bases and J lost 6, with 10 bases in between. The CDR3 is 13 amino acids. From germline, CDR1 is SQVTM and CDR2 ANQGSEA. In DNA, the CDR3 is TGCAGCGTTGAAGATCGAGTACTCGATACGCAGTATTTT. This encodes CSVEDRVLDTQYF.

A remark on this clonotype: This may be a read error: a much more frequent sequence differs by one nucleotide. The chain carries TRBV7-6 and TRBJ2-7; 8 positions match TRBD1. The CDR3 is made up of 13 amino acids. Germline CDR1 is SGHVS and CDR2 is FNYEAQ. CDR3 region: CTSSKGQEREQYF. The DNA for the CDR3 is TGTACCAGCAGCAAGGGACAGGAGCGCGAGCAGTACTTC.

The genes are TRBV20-1 and TRBJ2-2, with D tentatively TRBD1 or TRBD2 (5 bases each). V lost 2 bases and J 6 bases, leaving 16 bases between the germline ends. The CDR3 sequence is 15 residues long. In germline, CDR1 is DFQATT, CDR2 SNEGSKA (reference sequence). The chain's CDR3 is CSARWDQLRAGELFF. The CDR3 coding sequence is TGCAGTGCTAGATGGGACCAGTTGAGGGCCGGGGAGCTGTTTTTT.

The table lists this clonotype with a count of one. The rearrangement joins TRBV18 to TRBJ2-7; the D call may be TRBD1 or TRBD2 (6 bases each). This CDR3 region has 15 residues. Germline CDR1 reads KGHSH; CDR2 reads LQKENI. The V gene lost 3 bases and the J gene lost 4 bases, with 16 bases spanning the gap. The CDR3 nucleotides are TGTGCCAGCTCACCCCGACAGGAGGGTCGGTACGAGCAGTACTTC. Its protein is CASSPRQEGRYEQYF.

This clonotype was observed a few times. The chain links TRBV7-9 to TRBJ1-4; tentative D call: TRBD1 (6 bases). This CDR3 has 11 residues. V dropped 3 bases and J dropped 12 bases, with 8 bases sitting between them. Germline V CDR1 and CDR2: SEHNR, FQNEAQ (reference sequence). This chain's CDR3 is CASSFNRELFF. The CDR3 DNA is TGTGCCAGCAGCTTTAACAGGGAACTGTTTTTT.

In its sample, this clonotype was seen many times. The chain carries TRBV7-2 and TRBJ1-1, with D possibly matching TRBD1 (6 bases). There are 13 residues in the CDR3. The ends were cut back, 6 bases at V and 0 bases at J, with 8 bases in the middle. Germline CDR1 and CDR2: SGHTA and FQGNSA. The CDR3 nucleotides are TGTGCCAGCAGACAGGGTTTGAACACTGAAGCTTTCTTT. Protein sequence: CASRQGLNTEAFF.

The J gene is TRBJ1-1, the V gene TRBV27; 7 nucleotides align to TRBD1. Germline V gene lookup returns CDR1 MNHEY and CDR2 SMNVEV (reference sequence). J was trimmed by 0 bases and V by 5 bases; bases with no gene match: 9. The CDR3 contains 16 residues. Here the CDR3 reads CASSPHGTEMNTEAFF. Here the CDR3 DNA reads TGTGCCAGCAGTCCCCACGGGACAGAAATGAACACTGAAGCTTTCTTT.

The J gene is TRBJ1-6, the V gene TRBV7-9; D gene uncertain. CDR3 length equals 12 residues. Trimming took off 8 bases at V and 8 bases at J, with 10 bases between the two ends. Germline V gene lookup returns CDR1 SEHNR and CDR2 FQNEAQ (reference sequence). The CDR3 loop reads CASQAGYSPLHF. The DNA for the CDR3 is TGTGCCAGCCAGGCGGGGTATTCACCCCTCCACTTT.

The table lists this clonotype with many counts. The chain is built from TRBV7-9 and TRBJ2-7; D gene uncertain. With 0 bases removed from V and 5 bases from J, the gap between germline ends came to 5 bases. The CDR3 has 12 residues. In germline, CDR1 is SEHNR, CDR2 FQNEAQ (reference sequence). CDR3 sequence (DNA): TGTGCCAGCAGCTTAGCTGTGGACGAGCAGTACTTC. Amino acid sequence: CASSLAVDEQYF.

This chain joins TRBV10-3 and TRBJ2-7; no firm D call. CDR1 is ENHRY, CDR2 SYGVKD, per germline. The CDR3 sequence is 14 residues long. The V and J ends lost 5 bases and 5 bases respectively, with 16 bases between them. Here the CDR3 DNA reads TGTGCCATCAGTACTGGGCCGAGCCTCGACGAGCAGTACTTC. Its translation is CAISTGPSLDEQYF.

V and J are TRBV27 and TRBJ2-7, with D perhaps TRBD1 (6 bases). V lost 6 bases, J lost 2 bases, and 14 bases lay in between. Germline CDR1 MNHEY, CDR2 SMNVEV (reference sequence). The CDR3 length is 14 residues. CDR3 nucleotides: TGTGCCAGCAGCTCAGGATCAGGGGCCTACGAGCAGTACTTC. Protein product: CASSSGSGAYEQYF.

The chain uses TRBV28 and TRBJ2-7, with a possible D match to TRBD2 (5 bases). V was pared by 2 bases and J by 5 bases, with 13 bases between. This CDR3 is 14 amino acids long. Germline V gene lookup returns CDR1 MDHEN and CDR2 SYDVKM. The CDR3 reads CASSLTGSYHEQYF. In DNA form, the CDR3 reads TGTGCCAGCAGTTTAACGGGGTCGTACCACGAGCAGTACTTC.

The chain joins TRBV28 to TRBJ2-1; TRBD2 matches 10 bases. CDR3 size: 15 residues. The V gene end was trimmed by 1 base and the J gene end by 6 bases; junction bases not matched to a gene: 3. Germline V CDR1 and CDR2: MDHEN, SYDVKM. CDR3 residues: CASSLSSGGANEQFF. CDR3 nucleotide sequence: TGTGCCAGCAGTTTATCCAGCGGGGGGGCCAATGAGCAGTTCTTC.

The V call is TRBV5-5, the J call TRBJ2-7, with 7 positions matching TRBD1. The CDR3 loop spans 12 amino acids. Per germline, CDR1 SGHKS and CDR2 YYEKEE (reference sequence). With V trimmed by 4 bases and J by 5 bases, 3 bases remained unmatched. DNA of the CDR3: TGTGCCAGCAGCCCGGACAGGAACGAGCAGTACTTC. This translates into CASSPDRNEQYF.

There are a few counts of this clonotype. The chain joins TRBV29-1 to TRBJ2-1; D gene unclear. The CDR3 has 12 amino acids. The germline gives CDR1 SQVTM, CDR2 ANQGSEA. The germline V and J ends were trimmed by 6 bases and 4 bases, with 10 bases remaining between them. CDR3 DNA sequence: TGCAGCGTCCCTTGGGGTTACAATGAGCAGTTCTTC. This gives the protein CSVPWGYNEQFF.

The J gene is TRBJ1-2, the V gene TRBV11-2, with a tentative D call TRBD1 (5 bases). Trimming shortened V by 1 base and J by 7 bases, and 13 bases separated the two germline ends. Germline loops: CDR1 SGHAT, CDR2 FQNNGV. The CDR3 loop spans 14 amino acids. CDR3 residues: CASSLAGPGAGYTF. The CDR3 region has the DNA TGTGCCAGCAGCTTAGCGGGACCCGGAGCTGGCTACACCTTC.

This clonotype was detected only a few times. The genes are TRBV14 and TRBJ2-1, with D possibly matching TRBD2 (6 bases). This CDR3 is 19 amino acids long. V lost 6 bases and J lost 0, with 24 bases in between. The germline V gene has CDR1 SGHDN and CDR2 FVKESK. CDR3 residues: CASSLSAGPIGFSYNEQFF. The DNA for the CDR3 is TGTGCCAGCAGTCTATCCGCGGGACCTATCGGATTCTCCTACAATGAGCAGTTCTTC.

This rearrangement joins TRBV7-2 to TRBJ1-4; TRBD1 matches 7 bases. V trimming: 5 bases; J trimming: 13 bases; junction bases outside the gene matches: 4. CDR3 size: 11 residues. In germline, CDR1 is SGHTA, CDR2 FQGNSA. The CDR3 coding sequence is TGTGCCAGCAGCGGGGGACAGCGACTGTTTTTT. As protein: CASSGGQRLFF. The full variable domain, in which reference TRBV7-2 and TRBJ1-4 provide the parts outside the CDR3, is GAGVSQSPSNKVTEKGKDVELRCDPISGHTALYWYRQSLGQGLEFLIYFQGNSAPDKSGLPSDRFSAERTGGSVSTLTIQRTQQEDSAVYLCASSGGQRLFFGSGTQLSVL.